This entry is about one T cell receptor (beta chain). Its antigen is undetermined. The primer mix had 60 Vbeta and 13 Jbeta primers. Produced via immunoSEQ multiplex PCR; TCRdb's table is partial and in-frame only. The repertoire holds roughly 100,000 clones, approximately 80% seen once, with 1.3% in the top ten. The sample originates from a study of cytomegalovirus exposure and HLA in healthy donors. This CDR3 has 14 amino acids. V was shortened by 7 bases and J by 0 bases, with 9 bases between the two germline ends. Germline CDR1 ENHRY, CDR2 SYGVKD. The study, taken as a whole, reports: Reportedly, diagnosis of cytomegalovirus status by the classifier showed high specificity and sensitivity.

The clonotype originates from a man aged 25-45 years in good health and CMV-seronegative. Sequencing used PBMCs. This rearrangement joins TRBV10-3 to TRBJ1-4; no clear D. The CDR3 DNA reads TGTGCCATCAAAAGAGATGCAACTAATGAAAAACTGTTTTTT. Amino acids: CAIKRDATNEKLFF.